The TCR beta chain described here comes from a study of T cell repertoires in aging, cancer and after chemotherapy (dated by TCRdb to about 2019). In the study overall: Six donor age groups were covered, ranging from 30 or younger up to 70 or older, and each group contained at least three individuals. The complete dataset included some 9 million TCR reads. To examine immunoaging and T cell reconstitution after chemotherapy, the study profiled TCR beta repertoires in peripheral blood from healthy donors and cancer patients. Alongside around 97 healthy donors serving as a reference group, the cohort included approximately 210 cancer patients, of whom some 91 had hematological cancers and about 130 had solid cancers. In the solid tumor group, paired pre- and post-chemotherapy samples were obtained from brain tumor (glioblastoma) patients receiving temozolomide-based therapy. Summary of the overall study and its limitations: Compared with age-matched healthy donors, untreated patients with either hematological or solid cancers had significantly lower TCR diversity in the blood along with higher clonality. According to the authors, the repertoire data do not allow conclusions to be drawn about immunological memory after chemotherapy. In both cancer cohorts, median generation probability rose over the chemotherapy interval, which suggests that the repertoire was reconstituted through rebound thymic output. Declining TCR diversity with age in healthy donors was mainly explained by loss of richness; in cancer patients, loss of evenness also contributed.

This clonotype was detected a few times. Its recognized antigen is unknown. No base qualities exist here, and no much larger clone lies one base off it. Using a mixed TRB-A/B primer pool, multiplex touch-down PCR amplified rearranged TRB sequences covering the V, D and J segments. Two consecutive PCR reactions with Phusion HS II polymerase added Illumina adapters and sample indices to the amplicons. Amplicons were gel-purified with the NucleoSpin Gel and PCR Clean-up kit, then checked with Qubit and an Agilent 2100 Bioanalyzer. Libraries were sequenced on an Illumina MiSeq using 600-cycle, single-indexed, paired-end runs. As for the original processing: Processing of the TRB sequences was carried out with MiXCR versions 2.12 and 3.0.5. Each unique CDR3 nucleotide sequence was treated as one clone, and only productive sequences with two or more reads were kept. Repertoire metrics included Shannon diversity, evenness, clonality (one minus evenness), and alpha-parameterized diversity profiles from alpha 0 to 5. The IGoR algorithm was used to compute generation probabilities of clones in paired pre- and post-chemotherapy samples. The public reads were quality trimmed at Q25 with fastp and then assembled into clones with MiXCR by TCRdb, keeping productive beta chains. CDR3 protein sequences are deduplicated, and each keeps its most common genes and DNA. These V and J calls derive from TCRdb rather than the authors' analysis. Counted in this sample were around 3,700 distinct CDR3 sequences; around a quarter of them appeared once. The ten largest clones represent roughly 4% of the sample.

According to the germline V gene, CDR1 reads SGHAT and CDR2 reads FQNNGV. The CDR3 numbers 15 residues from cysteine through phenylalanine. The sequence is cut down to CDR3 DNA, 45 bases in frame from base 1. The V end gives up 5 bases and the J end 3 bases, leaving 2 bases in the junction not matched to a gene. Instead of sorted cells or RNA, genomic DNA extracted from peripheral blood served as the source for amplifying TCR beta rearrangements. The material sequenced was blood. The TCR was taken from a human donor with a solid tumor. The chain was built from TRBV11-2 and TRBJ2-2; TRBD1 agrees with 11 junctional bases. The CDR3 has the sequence CASSRTGGHTGELFF. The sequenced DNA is TGTGCCAGCAGCCGGACAGGGGGCCACACCGGGGAGCTGTTTTTT.